This T cell receptor beta chain was observed in a study of T cell changes during pregnancy in multiple sclerosis. Germline lookup yields CDR1 MGHRA and CDR2 YSYEKL. The CDR3 has 15 amino acids. Trimming stripped 0 bases from V and 5 bases from J, with 13 bases between. Libraries were prepared by immunoSEQ multiplex PCR; TCRdb keeps only in-frame clonotypes and omits some of them. The table shows approximately 47,000 clones, with about 94% occurring only once. The source of this sequence is a female donor with multiple sclerosis, enrolled in a pregnancy study. The chain recombines TRBV4-1 with TRBJ1-2; the D gene is possibly TRBD1 (5 bases). The sample consisted of CD4+ T cells from peripheral blood mononuclear cells, taken in the first trimester of pregnancy. CDR3 sequence (DNA): TGCGCCAGCAGCCAAGATAGGAAGGGGAGGTATGGCTACACCTTC. Protein: CASSQDRKGRYGYTF.